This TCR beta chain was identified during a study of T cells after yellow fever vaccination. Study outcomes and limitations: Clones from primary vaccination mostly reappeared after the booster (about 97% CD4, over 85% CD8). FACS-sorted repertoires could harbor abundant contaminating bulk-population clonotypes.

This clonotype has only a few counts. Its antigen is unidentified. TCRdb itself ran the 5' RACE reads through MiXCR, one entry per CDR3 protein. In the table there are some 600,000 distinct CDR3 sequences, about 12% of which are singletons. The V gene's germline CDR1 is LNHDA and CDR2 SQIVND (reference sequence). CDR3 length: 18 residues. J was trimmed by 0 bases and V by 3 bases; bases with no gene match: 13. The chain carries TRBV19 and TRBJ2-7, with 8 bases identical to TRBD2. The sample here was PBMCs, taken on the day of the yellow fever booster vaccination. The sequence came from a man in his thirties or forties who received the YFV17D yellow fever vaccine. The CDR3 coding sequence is TGTGCCAGTAGTATTGCTGGGTACAGCGGGAGTCGCTCCTACGAGCAGTACTTC. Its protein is CASSIAGYSGSRSYEQYF.